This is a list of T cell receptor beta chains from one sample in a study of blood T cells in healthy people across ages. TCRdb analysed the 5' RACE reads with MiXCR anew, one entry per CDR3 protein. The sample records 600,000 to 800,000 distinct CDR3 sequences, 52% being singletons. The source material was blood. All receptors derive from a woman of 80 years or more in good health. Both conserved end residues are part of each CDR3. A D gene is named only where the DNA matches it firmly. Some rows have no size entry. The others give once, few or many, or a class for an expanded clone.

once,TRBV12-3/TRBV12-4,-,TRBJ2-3,TGCGCCAGCAGACGACAGAGAACAGATACGCAGTATTTT,CASRRQRTDTQYF
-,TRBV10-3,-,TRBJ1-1,TGTGCCATTAGGGGTGATGGGATGAACACTGAAGCTTTCTTT,CAIRGDGMNTEAFF
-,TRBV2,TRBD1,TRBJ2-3,TGTGCCAGCAGATCCGGACAGGCGATAAGCACAGATACGCAGTATTTT,CASRSGQAISTDTQYF
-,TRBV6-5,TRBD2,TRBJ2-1,TGTGCCAGCACTTTAAGCGGGAGTTGGAATGAGCAGTTCTTC,CASTLSGSWNEQFF
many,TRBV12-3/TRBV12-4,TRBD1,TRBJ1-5,TGTGCCAGCAGAGACCGGGACAGGGAACATCAGCCCCAGCATTTT,CASRDRDREHQPQHF
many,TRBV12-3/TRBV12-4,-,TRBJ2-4,TGTGCCAGCAGAGGACGGACAGCCAAAAACATTCAGTACTTC,CASRGRTAKNIQYF
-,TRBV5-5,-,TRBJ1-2,TGTGCCAGCAGCCACACAACGGCTACCTATGGCTACACCTTC,CASSHTTATYGYTF
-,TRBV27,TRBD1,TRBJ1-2,TGTGCCAGCAGTTTCTTGACAGGGCCCTATGGCTACACCTTC,CASSFLTGPYGYTF
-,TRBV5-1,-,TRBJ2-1,TGCGCCAGCAGCTTGGGCAGGGTTTTATACAATGAGCAGTTCTTC,CASSLGRVLYNEQFF
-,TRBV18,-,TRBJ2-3,TGTGCCAGCTCACCGGAGCAAAACACAGATACGCAGTATTTT,CASSPEQNTDTQYF
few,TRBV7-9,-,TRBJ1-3,TGTGCCAGCAGTTGGGATCTAAGGTTGGGAAACACCATATATTTT,CASSWDLRLGNTIYF
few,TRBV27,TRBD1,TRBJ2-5,TGTGCCAGCAGTCCGCGAGGGGGCTCTGGGGAGCAGTACTTC,CASSPRGGSGEQYF
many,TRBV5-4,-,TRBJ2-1,TGTGCCAGCAGCACCGTGGTCGGAAACAATAATGAGCAGTTCTTC,CASSTVVGNNNEQFF
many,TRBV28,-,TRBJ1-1,TGTGCCAGCCTAAACAGGGCCCGCGGGACTGAAGCTTTCTTT,CASLNRARGTEAFF
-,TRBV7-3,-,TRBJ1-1,TGCGCCAGCAGCTTAATGGGGCAGAACACTGAAGCTTTCTTT,CASSLMGQNTEAFF
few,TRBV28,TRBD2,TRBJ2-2,TGTGCCAGCAGTTTATGGGCGGGAGGCGGCGGGGAGCTGTTTTTT,CASSLWAGGGGELFF
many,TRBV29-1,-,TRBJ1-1,TGCAGCGTTGAAGATCCCTCAGGGGAGAACACTGAAGCTTTCTTT,CSVEDPSGENTEAFF
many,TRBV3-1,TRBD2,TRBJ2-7,TGTGCCAGCAGCAACACCGGGACTAGCGGCTACGAGCAGTACTTC,CASSNTGTSGYEQYF
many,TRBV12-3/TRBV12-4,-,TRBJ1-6,TGTGCCAGCAGTTTCCCCAATTCACCCCTCCACTTT,CASSFPNSPLHF
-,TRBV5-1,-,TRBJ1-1,TGCGCCAGCGCCGCCGGGCCGCTGAACACTGAAGCTTTCTTT,CASAAGPLNTEAFF
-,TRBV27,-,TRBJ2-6,TGTGCCAGCAGTTTGGCCCTTAGCTCTGGGGCCAACGTCCTGACTTTC,CASSLALSSGANVLTF
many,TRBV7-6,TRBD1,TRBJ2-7,TGTGCCAGCAGCTCTACAGGGGATTTCTCCTACGAGCAGTACTTC,CASSSTGDFSYEQYF
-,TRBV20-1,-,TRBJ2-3,TGCAGTGCTAGGGGCACCCGTTCACATACGCAGTATTTT,CSARGTRSHTQYF
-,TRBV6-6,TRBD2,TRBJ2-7,TGTGTCTCCAAGGCGGGAGCCTTCTACGAGCAGTACTTC,CVSKAGAFYEQYF
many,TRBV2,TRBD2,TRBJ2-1,TGTGCCAGCAGTCTGACTAGCGGCTACTCGACCTACAATGAGCAGTTCTTC,CASSLTSGYSTYNEQFF
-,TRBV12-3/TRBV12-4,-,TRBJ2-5,TGTGCCAGCAACGACGGGGGGCATGAGCAGTACTTC,CASNDGGHEQYF
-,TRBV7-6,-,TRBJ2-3,TGTGCCAGCCAGGGGGGGGTGAACACAGATACGCAGTATTTT,CASQGGVNTDTQYF
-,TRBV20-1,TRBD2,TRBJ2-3,TGCAGTGCTAGAGATCAGAGCGGGGAGTACACAGATACGCAGTATTTT,CSARDQSGEYTDTQYF
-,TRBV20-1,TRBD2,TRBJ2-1,TGCAGTGCCAACGGACTAGCGGTCTCCTACAATGAGCAGTTCTTC,CSANGLAVSYNEQFF
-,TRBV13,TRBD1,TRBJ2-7,TGTGCCAGCAGCTCAGGACAGGGGGCAAGCTACGAGCAGTACTTC,CASSSGQGASYEQYF
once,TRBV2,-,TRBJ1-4,TGTGCCAGCGGGGGAGGGTGGAATGAAAAACTGTTTTTT,CASGGGWNEKLFF
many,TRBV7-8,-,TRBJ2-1,TGTGCCAGCAGCTGGGGGCCCCAGGGGACTGAGCAGTTCTTC,CASSWGPQGTEQFF
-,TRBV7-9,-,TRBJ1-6,TGTGCCAGCACCCCCCACGATGGTTCACCCCTCCACTTT,CASTPHDGSPLHF
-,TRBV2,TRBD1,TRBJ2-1,TGTGCCAGCAGAGGAAGGGACAGACAGTTCTTC,CASRGRDRQFF
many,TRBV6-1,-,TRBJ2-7,TGTGCCAGCAGACTTGCCGGGCTCTACGAGCAGTACTTC,CASRLAGLYEQYF
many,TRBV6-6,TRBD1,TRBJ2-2,TGTGCCAGACGAAGGACAGGGAGGACCGGGGAGCTGTTTTTT,CARRRTGRTGELFF
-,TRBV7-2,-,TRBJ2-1,TGTGCCAGCAGCTTAGAGATGAGCACTTACAATGAGCAGTTCTTC,CASSLEMSTYNEQFF
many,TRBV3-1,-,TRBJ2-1,TGTGCCAGCAGCCAAGCCGTAACTAGATACGATGAGCAGTTCTTC,CASSQAVTRYDEQFF
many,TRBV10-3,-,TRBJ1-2,TGTGCCATCAGTGAGTCGGGACAACAGAGAAACTATGGCTACACCTTC,CAISESGQQRNYGYTF
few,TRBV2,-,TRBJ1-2,TGTGCCAGCAGCCTGACAGTCGGCTATGGCTACACCTTC,CASSLTVGYGYTF
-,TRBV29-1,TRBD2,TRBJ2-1,TGCAGCGTTGACATTTTAGCGGGAGGGCCAGGTGAGCAGTTCTTC,CSVDILAGGPGEQFF
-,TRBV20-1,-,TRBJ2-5,TGCAGTGCCGCCGCGGGATCGGAAGTTCGGGGGCAGTACTTC,CSAAAGSEVRGQYF
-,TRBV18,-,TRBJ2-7,TGTGCCAGCTCACCACTGTCAGATTACGAGCAGTACTTC,CASSPLSDYEQYF
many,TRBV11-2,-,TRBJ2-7,TGTGCCAGCAGCTTAGGCGGGCATTGGGAGCAGTACTTC,CASSLGGHWEQYF
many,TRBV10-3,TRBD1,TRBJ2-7,TGTGCCATCAGAAGGACAGGCTACGAGCAGTACTTC,CAIRRTGYEQYF
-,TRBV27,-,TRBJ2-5,TGTGCCAGCAGTTTATCGTCGGGGGTAGAGCAGTACTTC,CASSLSSGVEQYF
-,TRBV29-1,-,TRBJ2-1,TGCAGCGTTTCGGGAATAACCTACAATGAGCAGTTCTTC,CSVSGITYNEQFF
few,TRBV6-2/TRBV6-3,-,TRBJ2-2,TGTGCCAGCAGTTACATGATGACCGGGGAGCTGTTTTTT,CASSYMMTGELFF
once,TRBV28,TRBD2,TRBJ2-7,TGTGCCAGCAGTCCCCCACCATTCCCTAGCGGGAGGACGACTTGGGAGCAGTACTTC,CASSPPPFPSGRTTWEQYF
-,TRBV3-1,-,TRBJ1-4,TGTGCCAGCAGCCAATCAATCGGGGCGGGGGAAAAACTGTTTTTT,CASSQSIGAGEKLFF
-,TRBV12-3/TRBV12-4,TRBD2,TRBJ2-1,TGTGCCAGCAGTCCTCTAGCGGGGGGGGATGAGCAGTTCTTC,CASSPLAGGDEQFF
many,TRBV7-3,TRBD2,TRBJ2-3,TGTGCCAGCAGCCTAGGGACTAGCGGGAGGATAGATACGCAGTATTTT,CASSLGTSGRIDTQYF
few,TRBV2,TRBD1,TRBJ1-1,TGTGCCAGCAGTGTTGAGGGGGCGAACACTGAAGCTTTCTTT,CASSVEGANTEAFF
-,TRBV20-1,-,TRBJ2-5,TGCAGTGGACAGATCCAAGAGACCCAGTACTTC,CSGQIQETQYF
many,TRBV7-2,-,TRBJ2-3,TGTGCCAGCAGGGCCCTACCCATAAGCACAGATACGCAGTATTTT,CASRALPISTDTQYF